These 17 T cell receptor beta chains came from one sample sequenced in a study of cytomegalovirus exposure and HLA in healthy donors. The PCR ran on 60 Vbeta and 13 Jbeta primers. The assay was immunoSEQ multiplex PCR, and TCRdb's table has in-frame clones only and misses some. There are fewer than 60,000 clones in the sample; about 80% occur only once, and 2.5% to 3.5% lies in the top ten. The specimen sequenced was PBMCs. The receptor set was obtained from a man aged 45 to 65 in good health and CMV-seronegative.

The chain joins TRBV14 to TRBJ1-2; D perhaps matches TRBD1 (6 bases). CDR3 length: 15 residues. Looked up from germline, CDR1 is SGHDN and CDR2 is FVKESK. The V end lost 3 bases, the J end lost 7 bases, and 18 bases lay between the germline ends. CDR3: CASSQTGAFLAGYTF. The CDR3 DNA reads as TGTGCCAGCAGCCAGACAGGTGCGTTTTTGGCTGGCTACACCTTC.

The rearrangement links TRBV5-4 to TRBJ2-5; 7 nucleotides agree with TRBD2. V lost 0 bases, J lost 3 bases, and 5 bases stayed unmatched. The CDR3 spans 15 residues. In germline, CDR1 is SGHNT, CDR2 YYREEE (reference sequence). The CDR3 loop reads CASSLELAQEETQYF. CDR3 in DNA: TGTGCCAGCAGCTTGGAACTAGCGCAAGAAGAGACCCAGTACTTC.

CDR3 nucleotide sequence: TGTGCCAGCAGTTACAGACAGGGACGTGGCTACACCTTC. It translates to CASSYRQGRGYTF. The rearrangement links TRBV27 to TRBJ1-2, with 7 bases aligning to TRBD1. Per the germline V gene, CDR1 is MNHEY and CDR2 is SMNVEV (reference sequence). This CDR3 contains 13 residues. Germline trimming cut 4 bases from V and 7 bases from J; bases unmatched to any gene: 6.

The chain is built from TRBV11-2 and TRBJ1-1, with a tentative D call TRBD1 (6 bases). V lost 5 bases and J 7 bases, leaving 14 bases between the germline ends. The CDR3 consists of 13 residues. The germline V gene encodes CDR1 SGHAT and CDR2 FQNNGV. The CDR3 coding sequence is TGTGCCAGCAGCCAAGATTACAGGGTTGAAGCTTTCTTT. Amino acid sequence: CASSQDYRVEAFF. The variable domain in full, with the rest retrieved from reference TRBV11-2 and TRBJ1-1, is EAGVAQSPRYKIIEKRQSVAFWCNPISGHATLYWYQQILGQGPKLLIQFQNNGVVDDSQLPKDRFSAERLKGVDSTLKIQPAKLEDSAVYLCASSQDYRVEAFFGQGTRLTVV.

The chain is built from TRBV6-1 and TRBJ2-1; 10 bases are a match to TRBD1. CDR3 length equals 15 residues. From germline, CDR1 is MNHNS and CDR2 SASEGT. V was pared by 7 bases and J by 8 bases, with 11 bases of the junction left unmatched. Here the CDR3 reads CASTSGTGESDEQFF. CDR3 nucleotides: TGTGCCAGCACCTCCGGGACAGGGGAATCAGATGAGCAGTTCTTC.

This sequence joins TRBV15 and TRBJ2-3; tentatively, D is TRBD2 (5 bases). V gave up 3 bases and J gave up 0 bases, with 13 bases separating them. Germline lookup yields CDR1 LNHNV and CDR2 YYDKDF (reference sequence). The CDR3 contains 16 residues. The CDR3 spells CATSSVEQRSTDTQYF. Written as DNA, the CDR3 is TGTGCCACCAGCAGTGTAGAGCAGCGGAGCACAGATACGCAGTATTTT.

The CDR3 DNA reads as TGCAGCGTTGTGGGACAAAACTATGGCTACACCTTC. Protein product: CSVVGQNYGYTF. V and J are TRBV29-1 and TRBJ1-2; possible D gene TRBD1, 6 bases. The CDR3 has 12 amino acids. V shed 4 bases and J shed 2 bases, with 8 bases lying between them. Looked up from germline, CDR1 is SQVTM and CDR2 is ANQGSEA.

The CDR3 here is CASSPPVRVLSYEQYF. For the CDR3, the DNA is TGTGCCAGCTCACCACCAGTCAGGGTTTTGTCCTACGAGCAGTACTTC. This chain joins TRBV18 and TRBJ2-7; tentatively, D is TRBD1 (5 bases). Germline loops: CDR1 KGHSH, CDR2 LQKENI. V shed 0 bases and J shed 1 base, with 13 bases lying between them. CDR3 length: 16 residues.

The chain joins TRBV30 to TRBJ2-3; TRBD2 matches at 11 bases. The CDR3 extends over 14 amino acids. Germline CDR1 reads GTSNPN; CDR2 reads SVGIG (reference sequence). V trimming: 3 bases; J trimming: 6 bases; junction bases outside the gene matches: 5. CDR3 in DNA: TGTGCCTGGAGCGTAGCGGGGGGGGAGGATACGCAGTATTTT. Its protein is CAWSVAGGEDTQYF.

The V gene is TRBV4-1, the J gene TRBJ1-1; D remains unclear. The CDR3 is 13 amino acids. Trimming shortened V by 5 bases and J by 3 bases, and 10 bases separated the two germline ends. The germline gives CDR1 MGHRA, CDR2 YSYEKL. Here the CDR3 DNA reads TGCGCCAGCAGCTTTACGAGGGACACTGAAGCTTTCTTT. Protein product: CASSFTRDTEAFF.

This chain uses TRBV5-1 with TRBJ1-3, with 7 bases identical to TRBD1. Germline V gives CDR1 SGHRS, CDR2 YFSETQ. The length of the CDR3 is 14 residues. With 4 bases clipped from V and 2 bases from J, the junction kept 3 bases outside the gene matches. The CDR3 region is CASSLGQTGNTIYF. The CDR3 DNA reads as TGCGCCAGCAGCCTGGGACAGACTGGAAACACCATATATTTT.

CDR3 DNA sequence: TGTGCCAGCAGTTCGGACAGCCAAGAGACCCAGTACTTC. This codes for CASSSDSQETQYF. This chain joins TRBV6-5 and TRBJ2-5; D possibly corresponds to TRBD1 (6 bases). The CDR3 is 13 amino acids. V shed 4 bases and J shed 1 base, with 7 bases lying between them. Germline V gives CDR1 MNHEY, CDR2 SVGAGI.

This sequence joins TRBV18 and TRBJ2-7, with no clear D. V was pared by 2 bases and J by 5 bases, with 10 bases between. CDR3 length equals 13 residues. CDR1 and CDR2 (germline): KGHSH, LQKENI. Here the CDR3 reads CASSPTFFNEQYF. CDR3 sequence (DNA): TGTGCCAGCTCACCAACATTTTTCAACGAGCAGTACTTC. The variable domain in full, with the rest retrieved from reference TRBV18 and TRBJ2-7, is NAGVMQNPRHLVRRRGQEARLRCSPMKGHSHVYWYRQLPEEGLKFMVYLQKENIIDESGMPKERFSAEFPKEGPSILRIQQVVRGDSAAYFCASSPTFFNEQYFGPGTRLTVT.

This clone was recorded a few times. This chain uses TRBV2 with TRBJ2-1, with 8 nucleotides matching TRBD1. The CDR3 consists of 14 residues. Trimming at V came to 4 bases and at J to 8 bases, leaving 7 bases not matched to a gene. Germline V lookup: CDR1 SNHLY, CDR2 FYNNEI. CDR3 loop: CASSGTGFGDEQFF. The CDR3, as DNA: TGTGCCAGCAGTGGGACAGGGTTTGGGGATGAGCAGTTCTTC. Full variable domain (rest looked up from reference TRBV2 and TRBJ2-1): EPEVTQTPSHQVTQMGQEVILRCVPISNHLYFYWYRQILGQKVEFLVSFYNNEISEKSEIFDDQFSVERPDGSNFTLKIRSTKLEDSAMYFCASSGTGFGDEQFFGPGTRLTVL.

This clone was seen only once. This chain connects TRBV7-9 to TRBJ1-3; the match to TRBD1 covers 11 bases. Germline V gene sequence: CDR1 SEHNR, CDR2 FQNEAQ (reference sequence). V gave up 7 bases and J gave up 4 bases; unmatched junction bases: 6. The CDR3 runs to 15 residues. The CDR3 spells CASTGTGGLGNTIYF. The DNA for the CDR3 is TGTGCCAGCACCGGGACAGGGGGTTTAGGAAACACCATATATTTT.

This chain joins TRBV7-9 and TRBJ1-1; tentatively, D is TRBD1 (5 bases). CDR3 size: 14 residues. The V gene lost 4 bases and the J gene lost 5 bases, with 14 bases spanning the gap. Germline CDR1 is SEHNR and CDR2 is FQNEAQ (reference sequence). This chain's CDR3 is CASSSDYRRTEAFF. CDR3 sequence (DNA): TGTGCCAGCAGCTCCGATTACAGGCGAACTGAAGCTTTCTTT.

The V and J genes are TRBV6-5 and TRBJ1-4, with no clear D. The germline V and J ends were trimmed by 4 bases and 10 bases, with 16 bases remaining between them. The CDR3 runs to 14 residues. Germline values: CDR1 MNHEY, CDR2 SVGAGI. The CDR3 DNA reads as TGTGCCAGCAGTTTTGACATACAACCAGGAAAACTGTTTTTT. It translates to CASSFDIQPGKLFF.